This entry is about one T cell receptor beta chain. Its antigen is not identified. The donors, all healthy, were Caucasians living in Russia, aged 6 to 90. This sample was taken from a study of blood T cells in healthy people across ages. Study-wide findings and caveats: It was not possible, with unsorted PBMCs, to conclusively compare naive and antigen-experienced cells.

A second PCR, run for roughly 7 to 11 cycles, used a sample-barcoded 5' primer plus a J-beta primer mix. Samples each returned at least 2.5 million CDR3-containing paired-end reads. TCRdb fed the 5' RACE reads into MiXCR, producing one record per CDR3 protein. The sample carries 700,000 or so distinct CDR3 sequences, roughly 41% recorded once. The CDR3 extends over 13 amino acids. Germline CDR1 reads MNHEY; CDR2 reads SMNVEV (reference sequence). Trimming removed 6 bases from V and 5 bases from J, with 14 bases in between. This rearrangement joins TRBV27 to TRBJ2-7; weak D call: TRBD1 (6 bases). What was sequenced was blood. The receptor was derived from a man older than 75 in good health. The CDR3 sequence: CASRNSGADEQYF. Written as DNA, the CDR3 is TGTGCCAGCAGGAATTCAGGGGCCGACGAGCAGTACTTC.